This T cell receptor (beta chain) stems from a study of STAT5B mutations in CD4+ large granular lymphocyte leukemia. Germline V gene data show CDR1 as LNHDA and CDR2 as SQIVND (reference sequence). The CDR3 spans 14 residues. V was cut by 1 base and J by 3 bases, with 8 bases left in between. This clone was picked up one time. TCRdb's table, derived via immunoSEQ multiplex PCR, lists solely in-frame clones and lacks some. The sample lists around 34,000 clones; 85% were seen once. The source material was CD4+ T cells from blood buffy coats. The chain is built from TRBV19 and TRBJ2-3, with a weak D call TRBD1 (5 bases). This clonotype was obtained from a human donor in good health. The CDR3 region is CASSIGGLTDTQYF. Here the CDR3 DNA reads TGTGCCAGTAGTATAGGGGGCTTGACAGATACGCAGTATTTT.